This T cell receptor beta chain originates from a study of cytomegalovirus exposure and HLA in healthy donors. PCR amplification relied on 60 Vbeta primers (plus 13 Jbeta primers). Only in-frame clones appear in the TCRdb table, and some are missing; sequencing was by immunoSEQ multiplex PCR. Among 95,000 to 150,000 clones listed, about 78% were seen once. In the case of this clone: Antigen specificity is unknown.

Study-wide points: Some V segments (TRBV6-2 and TRBV6-3 among them) were excluded as indistinguishable. Previous analysis showed most TCR beta V segments were productive about 87% or about 30% of the time.

The CDR3 loop spans 13 amino acids. Germline CDR1 and CDR2: MGHDK and SYGVNS. V lost 3 bases, J lost 1 base, and 6 bases lay in between. V is TRBV25-1 and J is TRBJ2-5; D gene unclear. The sample comprised PBMCs. This receptor was identified in a woman between 40 and 55 years old in good health and CMV-seropositive. CDR3 protein: CASSDASQETQYF. The CDR3 DNA sequence: TGTGCCAGCAGTGACGCCAGCCAAGAGACCCAGTACTTC.